The 24 T cell receptor beta chains listed next were all sequenced from one sample in a study of blood T cell repertoires in COVID-19. Clones were sequenced by immunoSEQ multiplex PCR, and TCRdb holds only the in-frame ones, with some missing. The table shows a few hundred thousand clones, with 75% to 90% occurring only once. The source material was PBMCs or T cells enriched from blood (not recorded which). The receptors shown here come from a young woman in a cohort exposed to, infected with or recovered from COVID-19 (not recorded which).

This clone was counted between two and nine times. This chain uses TRBV7-3 with TRBJ1-1; D ambiguous. The CDR3 runs to 13 residues. CDR1 SGHTA and CDR2 FQGTGA come from the germline V gene. V lost 2 bases to trimming and J lost 6 bases, with 10 bases between them. The chain's CDR3 is CASSLEREAEAFF. CDR3 nucleotide sequence: TGTGCCAGCAGCTTAGAACGAGAGGCTGAAGCTTTCTTT.

This chain connects TRBV30 to TRBJ1-2; 7 positions match TRBD1. From germline, CDR1 is GTSNPN and CDR2 SVGIG (reference sequence). The length of the CDR3 is 14 residues. The ends lost 6 bases at V and 4 bases at J; junction bases unmatched: 11. The CDR3 region is CACPREGAAYGYTF. CDR3 DNA sequence: TGTGCCTGCCCCCGCGAGGGGGCGGCCTATGGCTACACCTTC.

The rearrangement joins TRBV7-9 to TRBJ1-2; D is unresolved. There are 12 residues in the CDR3. Germline V gene sequence: CDR1 SEHNR, CDR2 FQNEAQ (reference sequence). V was pared by 4 bases and J by 3 bases, with 6 bases between. The CDR3 region has the DNA TGTGCCAGCAGCTCGCGAGACTATGGCTACACCTTC. Protein sequence: CASSSRDYGYTF.

This CDR3 reads CASSPLADTQYF. The CDR3 bases are TGTGCCAGCAGCCCTCTAGCAGATACGCAGTATTTT. The chain combines TRBV7-8 with TRBJ2-3, with no clear D. The CDR3 is 12 residues long. Between the trimmed V and J ends, which lost 5 bases and 4 bases, there was a span of 7 bases. From germline, CDR1 is SGHVS and CDR2 FQNEAQ.

The V call is TRBV19, the J call TRBJ2-7; 8 nucleotides match TRBD2. V gave up 6 bases and J gave up 5 bases; unmatched junction bases: 3. CDR3 length: 12 amino acids. Germline V lookup: CDR1 LNHDA, CDR2 SQIVND (reference sequence). CDR3 coding DNA: TGTGCCAGTAGCCCGGGGGGGGACGAGCAGTACTTC. Amino acids: CASSPGGDEQYF.

J is TRBJ1-1 and V is TRBV5-5; no clear D. CDR1 and CDR2 (germline): SGHKS, YYEKEE (reference sequence). The CDR3 covers 17 residues. V dropped 0 bases and J dropped 5 bases, with 20 bases sitting between them. CDR3 region: CASSLAAGGRIGTEAFF. The CDR3 bases are TGTGCCAGCAGCTTGGCCGCAGGAGGGAGGATAGGAACTGAAGCTTTCTTT.

V usage is TRBV7-3 and J usage is TRBJ1-1; maybe TRBD1 (6 bases). CDR1 is SGHTA and CDR2 is FQGTGA in the germline V gene. The CDR3 sequence is 14 residues long. Deletions cut 5 bases from V and 0 bases from J, with 10 bases between. Written as DNA, the CDR3 is TGTGCCAGCAGCATGGACAGCCTGAACACTGAAGCTTTCTTT. Translation: CASSMDSLNTEAFF. Based on the CDR3 plus reference TRBV7-3 and TRBJ1-1, the full variable domain is GAGVSQTPSNKVTEKGKYVELRCDPISGHTALYWYRQSLGQGPEFLIYFQGTGAADDSGLPNDRFFAVRPEGSVSTLKIQRTERGDSAVYLCASSMDSLNTEAFFGQGTRLTVV.

The rearrangement joins TRBV5-1 to TRBJ2-5; a possible D gene is TRBD1 (6 bases). V lost 4 bases and J lost 0, with 10 bases in between. The germline CDR1 and CDR2 sequences are SGHRS and YFSETQ. The CDR3 is 14 amino acids. The CDR3 region has the DNA TGCGCCAGCAGCCAGTGGACAGACCAAGAGACCCAGTACTTC. It yields the protein CASSQWTDQETQYF.

With regard to this clone: Other DNA sequences from this sample encode an identical CDR3 as well. V is TRBV2 and J is TRBJ1-5; 7 bases line up with TRBD1. The CDR3 is 14 residues long. The junction had 3 bases not matched to a gene; V was cut back by 6 bases and J by 1 base. Germline CDR1 and CDR2: SNHLY and FYNNEI. Written as DNA, the CDR3 is TGTGCCAGCAGCGAACAGGGGAGCAATCAGCCCCAGCATTTT. Translated, it gives CASSEQGSNQPQHF.

V and J are TRBV10-3 and TRBJ1-2, with D possibly TRBD1 on 5 matching bases. V was clipped by 6 bases and J by 0 bases, with 11 bases between them. The CDR3 is 14 residues long. CDR1 and CDR2 (germline): ENHRY, SYGVKD. CDR3 bases: TGTGCCATCAGCCCCGGGGGAACTAACTATGGCTACACCTTC. Its translation is CAISPGGTNYGYTF.

V is TRBV28 and J is TRBJ1-5; 7 bases agree with TRBD1. Per the germline V gene, CDR1 is MDHEN and CDR2 is SYDVKM. V gave up 5 bases and J gave up 3 bases; unmatched junction bases: 10. This CDR3 has 16 residues. CDR3 nucleotides: TGTGCCAGCAGTCCATGGACAGGTCGTTCCAATCAGCCCCAGCATTTT. It codes for CASSPWTGRSNQPQHF.

The chain has TRBV5-4 and TRBJ1-1; D is perhaps TRBD1 (5 bases). The CDR3 runs 14 residues. The V gene's germline CDR1 is SGHNT and CDR2 YYREEE (reference sequence). Trimming took off 2 bases at V and 4 bases at J, with 12 bases between the two ends. CDR3 in DNA: TGTGCCAGCAGCTTAGCATCCGGGGGCACTGAAGCTTTCTTT. Protein product: CASSLASGGTEAFF. Full variable domain (outside the CDR3, taken from reference TRBV5-4 and TRBJ1-1): ETGVTQSPTHLIKTRGQQVTLRCSSQSGHNTVSWYQQALGQGPQFIFQYYREEENGRGNFPPRFSGLQFPNYSSELNVNALELDDSALYLCASSLASGGTEAFFGQGTRLTVV.

The chain employs TRBV11-2 and TRBJ2-7, with a possible D match to TRBD2 (5 bases). CDR1 is SGHAT and CDR2 is FQNNGV in the germline V gene. The germline V and J ends were trimmed by 0 bases and 2 bases, with 5 bases remaining between them. The CDR3 totals 13 residues. The CDR3 reads CASSLEAAYEQYF. The CDR3 DNA sequence: TGTGCCAGCAGCTTAGAAGCGGCCTACGAGCAGTACTTC.

CDR3 in amino acids: CASSLGTGIYETQYF. In DNA form, the CDR3 reads TGCGCCAGCAGCTTAGGGACAGGGATTTACGAGACCCAGTACTTC. V usage is TRBV5-1 and J usage is TRBJ2-5; 9 bases map to TRBD1. CDR3 size: 15 residues. With 2 bases clipped from V and 5 bases from J, the junction kept 7 bases outside the gene matches. The germline CDR1 and CDR2 sequences are SGHRS and YFSETQ.

The chain couples TRBV28 to TRBJ1-4; perhaps TRBD1 as D (6 bases). The CDR3 contains 14 residues. CDR1 and CDR2 from the germline V gene are MDHEN and SYDVKM. V lost 8 bases and J lost 6, with 16 bases in between. CDR3 coding DNA: TGTGCCAGCCTCGGAAAGGGGGGGTATGAAAAACTGTTTTTT. This gives the protein CASLGKGGYEKLFF.

V is TRBV4-1 and J is TRBJ1-1, with TRBD1 as a possible D gene (6 bases). CDR3 length equals 16 residues. The V gene lost 1 base and the J gene lost 4 bases, with 16 bases spanning the gap. Germline-derived CDR1 and CDR2 are MGHRA and YSYEKL. The CDR3 DNA reads as TGCGCCAGCAGCCAAGCGACAGGCCAGGCTAGCACTGAAGCTTTCTTT. This codes for CASSQATGQASTEAFF.

Here the CDR3 reads CASSLTRGSGYTF. The CDR3 DNA follows: TGTGCCAGCAGCTTAACTAGAGGGTCTGGCTACACCTTC. V gene TRBV7-3 combines with J gene TRBJ1-2; no clear D gene. The CDR3 spans 13 residues. Trimming pared 0 bases from V and 7 bases from J, leaving 9 bases between. In germline, CDR1 is SGHTA, CDR2 FQGTGA.

This chain uses TRBV19 with TRBJ1-4; 9 bases line up with TRBD1. This CDR3 comprises 16 residues. V trimming: 5 bases; J trimming: 8 bases; junction bases outside the gene matches: 12. Germline V gives CDR1 LNHDA, CDR2 SQIVND (reference sequence). The CDR3 loop is CASSRPGQGQGEKLFF. The DNA for the CDR3 is TGTGCCAGTAGTCGTCCGGGACAGGGACAGGGAGAAAAACTGTTTTTT. Looking up the rest from reference TRBV19 and TRBJ1-4 gives the full variable domain: DGGITQSPKYLFRKEGQNVTLSCEQNLNHDAMYWYRQDPGQGLRLIYYSQIVNDFQKGDIAEGYSVSREKKESFPLTVTSAQKNPTAFYLCASSRPGQGQGEKLFFGSGTQLSVL.

The CDR3 nucleotides read TGTGCCAGCAGCTGGGGAGGGGACTCTGGAAACACCATATATTTT. Protein sequence: CASSWGGDSGNTIYF. The J gene is TRBJ1-3, the V gene TRBV5-6, with D possibly TRBD1 on 5 matching bases. In germline, CDR1 is SGHDT, CDR2 YYEEEE. The CDR3 totals 15 residues. V lost 3 bases, J lost 0 bases, and 10 bases lay in between.

The CDR3, as DNA: TGCGCCAGCAGCCTCGGACTAGCGGGAGGAAGGTACGAGCAGTACTTC. Translated: CASSLGLAGGRYEQYF. The chain links TRBV5-1 to TRBJ2-7; 14 positions agree with TRBD2. The germline CDR1 and CDR2 sequences are SGHRS and YFSETQ. The CDR3 runs to 16 residues. V lost 4 bases to trimming and J lost 4 bases; unmatched junction nucleotides: 7.

The V gene is TRBV19, the J gene TRBJ1-2; 8 bases fit TRBD1. This CDR3 is built from 12 residues. The germline V gene encodes CDR1 LNHDA and CDR2 SQIVND (reference sequence). With 9 bases clipped from V and 7 bases from J, the junction kept 7 bases outside the gene matches. CDR3 DNA sequence: TGTGCCAGCGGACAGGGCGTAGGTGGCTACACCTTC. Translating gives CASGQGVGGYTF.

This clone was recorded once. The V call is TRBV5-1, the J call TRBJ1-1; TRBD1 matches at 8 bases. Losses at the gene ends were 5 bases for V and 6 bases for J; bases not matched to a gene: 15. This CDR3 comprises 16 residues. Germline loops: CDR1 SGHRS, CDR2 YFSETQ. CDR3 sequence: CASSPPQRTGKPEAFF. CDR3 bases: TGCGCCAGCAGTCCCCCACAAAGGACAGGGAAGCCTGAAGCTTTCTTT.

The rearrangement uses TRBV27 and TRBJ2-4; D possibly corresponds to TRBD1 (6 bases). Trimming took off 6 bases at V and 0 bases at J, with 18 bases between the two ends. CDR3 length: 17 residues. CDR1 is MNHEY and CDR2 is SMNVEV in the germline V gene (reference sequence). The chain's CDR3 is CASRPLRGNLAKNIQYF. The CDR3, as DNA: TGTGCCAGCAGACCCCTCAGGGGTAACCTAGCCAAAAACATTCAGTACTTC.

This clone was found once. This chain joins TRBV19 and TRBJ1-5, with a weak D call TRBD1 (5 bases). Germline CDR1 is LNHDA and CDR2 is SQIVND (reference sequence). The CDR3 contains 16 residues. With 5 bases removed from V and 0 bases from J, the gap between germline ends came to 14 bases. In DNA form, the CDR3 reads TGTGCCAGTAGTCTCCCCAGGGACTTTAGCAATCAGCCCCAGCATTTT. This sequence encodes CASSLPRDFSNQPQHF.